The TCR beta chain under discussion was sequenced for a study of cytomegalovirus exposure and HLA in healthy donors. Primers included in the PCR were 60 Vbeta and 13 Jbeta primers. TCRdb keeps only in-frame clones here, not all; method: immunoSEQ multiplex PCR. The sample has around 88,000 clones, and its top ten clones hold 4.5% to 6.5%. There are 14 residues in the CDR3. Deletions cut 5 bases from V and 4 bases from J, with 14 bases between. Germline V lookup: CDR1 MNHEY, CDR2 SMNVEV (reference sequence). Sequenced input: PBMCs. The source of this sequence is a girl aged 10 to 17 in good health and CMV-seropositive. The V gene is TRBV27, the J gene TRBJ1-2, with no clear D. The CDR3 DNA reads TGTGCCAGCAGTCCGGGTCTCGGCTTCTATGGCTACACCTTC. Protein: CASSPGLGFYGYTF.